The following is a TCR beta chain sequence with its context. This clonotype has a handful of counts. Its antigen has not been determined. No per-base quality is available; no much larger clone lies one base away. From the cysteine up to the phenylalanine, the CDR3 has a length of 16 residues. The only DNA kept is the CDR3, 48 bases in frame from the first base. As encoded in the germline V gene, CDR1 is SNHLY while CDR2 is FYNNEI. After removal of 4 bases from V and 6 bases from J, the junction retains 9 bases not matched to a gene. TCR beta CDR3 regions were amplified from RNA transcripts. The first round of RT-PCR for the TCR CDR3 was performed with the HTBI primer set and the Qiagen OneStep RT-PCR kit. Libraries were constructed in a second round of multiplex PCR, after which size selection and purification were carried out. Paired-end sequencing of the libraries was performed with 100 bp reads on an Illumina HiSeq2000. In the source study's methods: Raw data were processed with SOAPnuke, discarding reads with adapters, uncalled bases, mean Phred below 15, or no exact constant-primer or identifier match. COPE v1.2.5 was used to merge high-quality paired reads, and clonotypes were defined as unique nucleotide sequences. MiTCR v1.1 was used to align the clonotypes against IMGT TRBV, TRBD and TRBJ reference segments. Only V-J combinations with frequency above 0.0001, covering 98% to 99.2% of repertoires, were analysed. A TCS score was defined as the ratio between F50 (clonal expansion) and ExV (chaos), using BLOSUM62-based TCRdist between CDR3 peptides within each V-J. Welch's t-statistics and random forest reduced around 520 V-J features to 13, which were used in a naive Bayes classifier (R e1071). The similarity between thyroid and blood repertoires was quantified using the Morisita-Horn index. The public reads were quality trimmed at Q25 with fastp and then assembled into clones with MiXCR by TCRdb, keeping productive beta chains. Entries that share a CDR3 protein sequence are merged under the most common genes and DNA. The authors' filters were not applied to this entry. This sample comprises hundreds of thousands of distinct CDR3 sequences, about 45% of them detected only once. In total, the top ten clones hold roughly 6.5% of the sample.

This record comes from a study of T cells in Graves' hyperthyroidism and ophthalmopathy (dated by TCRdb to the late 2010s). For context, the study as a whole: TCR V-J signatures able to tell the groups apart were searched for in a discovery cohort of 90 to 100 patients, of whom approximately 40 had Graves' ophthalmopathy and about 60 had stable Graves' hyperthyroidism. The study also compared thyroid tissue and blood T-cell repertoires from 5 to 7 Graves' hyperthyroidism patients. After blood sampling, hyperthyroidism patients were treated with methimazole at a starting dose of 30 mg daily, and ophthalmopathy patients were treated with high-dose intravenous methylprednisolone. For training and testing, the 110 or so patients in the discovery cohort were randomly divided in a 7:3 ratio. According to the paper, TCR Vbeta CDR3 sequencing was carried out on around 140 peripheral blood samples, which came from approximately 43 ophthalmopathy, under 80 hyperthyroidism and approximately 17 progressor patients. Whether ophthalmopathy could be predicted prospectively was tested in an independent validation cohort made up of 18 to 20 hyperthyroidism patients plus 17 patients who later progressed to ophthalmopathy.

The study excluded patients with uncontrolled infections, other autoimmune diseases, pregnancy or lactation. Diagnoses were based on clinical symptoms, serum thyroxine and TRAb, thyroid ultrasound and orbital computed tomography. Total RNA was extracted using Trizol reagent, and RNA quality was assessed on an Agilent 2100 Bioanalyzer. Overall study results and their limits: No statistical method was used to set the sample size in advance, and investigators knew the group allocation. In validation, the model predicted progression to ophthalmopathy with approximately 70% sensitivity and over 72% specificity, a median of 6.5 months before onset. Most expanded thyroid clonotypes (frequency above 0.001) were also detected in blood, suggesting blood repertoires may reflect thyroid immune responses. A model built on a 13 V-J signature distinguished ophthalmopathy from stable hyperthyroidism, reaching 87.88% sensitivity and about 81% specificity in cross-validation and 80%/75% in testing.

The source material was peripheral blood or thyroid tissue (not recorded which). This clonotype was sampled from an adult man with Graves' disease, either hyperthyroidism or ophthalmopathy (not recorded which). The rearrangement combines TRBV2 with TRBJ1-5; TRBD1 lines up with 10 middle nucleotides. The CDR3 in this case is CASSVSQGQGSQPQHF. The bases are TGTGCCAGCAGTGTATCCCAGGGACAGGGGAGTCAGCCCCAGCATTTT.